This T cell receptor beta chain came from a study of cytomegalovirus exposure and HLA in healthy donors. The PCR had 60 Vbeta and 13 Jbeta primers. The repertoire was sequenced with immunoSEQ multiplex PCR; TCRdb's copy has only in-frame clones and lacks some. The sample has about 160,000 clones, approximately 78% seen once. CDR3 size: 14 residues. The germline V gene encodes CDR1 MNHNS and CDR2 SASEGT. Trimming left V 3 bases short and J 3 bases short, with 9 bases between. The TCR sequence derives from a girl aged 2-10 years in good health and CMV-seropositive. The gene calls are TRBV6-1 and TRBJ1-5; D is perhaps TRBD1 (6 bases). Source material: PBMCs. CDR3 DNA: TGTGCCAGCAGTGAGGACAGCCCCAATCAGCCCCAGCATTTT. Amino acid sequence: CASSEDSPNQPQHF.